The clone carrying this TCR beta chain came up a few times. With 3 bases removed from V and 5 bases from J, the gap between germline ends came to 16 bases. The V gene's germline CDR1 is SEHNR and CDR2 FQNEAQ (reference sequence). CDR3 length: 15 residues. This record comes from a study of T-cell memory formation after mild COVID-19. Using constant-segment primers, 5'RACE produced TCR alpha and TCR beta cDNA libraries carrying sample barcodes and UMIs. Via MiXCR, TCRdb re-called the 5' RACE reads, giving one row per CDR3 protein. This table holds some 320,000 distinct CDR3 sequences, less than 20% found once.

The origin of this receptor is a man younger than 30 who had mild COVID-19 (a few samples of this study predate the infection). Cell type and time point are not known. What was sequenced was PBMCs or a T cell subset sorted from them (not recorded which). V usage is TRBV7-9 and J usage is TRBJ1-2; D possibly corresponds to TRBD1 (6 bases). CDR3 DNA: TGTGCCAGCAGCTTGGGGGCAGGGGACGGGTATGGCTACACCTTC. This translates into CASSLGAGDGYGYTF.